These 15 T cell receptor beta chains were sequenced from one sample in a study of CXCR3-negative and CXCR3-positive naive CD8 T cells (dated by TCRdb to between 2018 and 2021). The listed sequencing device is NextSeq 550. The Human TCR Profiling Kit (MiLaboratory) was used to make UMI-labeled 5' RACE TRB cDNA libraries. The reads underwent TCRdb reprocessing, giving one record for each CDR3 protein sequence and no DNA. This sample's clone table shows 70,000 to 100,000 distinct CDR3 sequences. The ten most abundant clones make up around 1% of the sample. The sample comprised naive CXCR3- CD8+ T cells from blood. Read against the paper, the sample's cell subset or site label means: CD45RO-CCR7+CD27+CD95- naive CD8+ T cells lacking CXCR3 (TNR3-). Source of these receptors: a human donor in good health. Some clones in this sample may be carry-over from other donors' samples.

This chain uses TRBV29-1 with TRBJ2-3; there is no DNA to check the TCRdb D call of TRBD2. Germline values: CDR1 SQVTM, CDR2 ANQGSEA. This CDR3 spans 16 amino acids. CDR3 protein: CSVEDLAGGITDTQYF.

The chain has TRBV29-1 and TRBJ2-2; there is no DNA to check the TCRdb D call of TRBD2. This CDR3 comprises 18 residues. Germline-derived CDR1 and CDR2 are SQVTM and ANQGSEA. CDR3 sequence: CSVEDTGLADPNTGELFF.

The rearrangement links TRBV5-5 to TRBJ2-3; TCRdb picks TRBD2, but there is no DNA to check that call. The CDR3 extends over 13 amino acids. In germline, CDR1 is SGHKS, CDR2 YYEKEE (reference sequence). CDR3 in amino acids: CATGSGTRDTQYF. Variable domain in full (rest from reference TRBV5-5 and TRBJ2-3): DAGVTQSPTHLIKTRGQQVTLRCSPISGHKSVSWYQQVLGQGPQFIFQYYEKEERGRGNFPDRFSARQFPNYSSELNVNALLLGDSALYLCATGSGTRDTQYFGPGTRLTVL.

The V and J genes are TRBV11-2 and TRBJ2-7. Germline CDR1 reads SGHAT; CDR2 reads FQNNGV. CDR3 length equals 15 residues. CDR3: CASSLMIALPYEQYF.

The rearrangement uses TRBV29-1 and TRBJ2-2; TCRdb names TRBD2, which stays unverified in the absence of DNA. This CDR3 is built from 16 residues. Germline values: CDR1 SQVTM, CDR2 ANQGSEA. CDR3 amino acids: CSVVGAGGLGTGELFF.

The rearrangement links TRBV9 to TRBJ1-3; TCRdb lists TRBD1, though no DNA is available to test this call. Germline V lookup: CDR1 SGDLS, CDR2 YYNGEE. The CDR3 sequence is 16 residues long. The CDR3 sequence is CASSVETGSSGNTIYF.

This rearrangement joins TRBV9 to TRBJ2-7; TCRdb picks TRBD1, but there is no DNA to check that call. The CDR3 consists of 13 residues. Germline lookup yields CDR1 SGDLS and CDR2 YYNGEE. The CDR3 region is CASSVVPGYEQYF.

The chain carries TRBV4-3 and TRBJ2-7; TCRdb outputs TRBD1, but without DNA this stays unchecked. CDR3 length equals 13 residues. Germline loops: CDR1 LGHNA, CDR2 YSLEER. The CDR3: CASSPDRGYEQYF.

The rearrangement joins TRBV27 to TRBJ1-5. This CDR3 spans 15 amino acids. Germline lookup yields CDR1 MNHEY and CDR2 SMNVEV (reference sequence). The CDR3 loop is CASRPDGVSNQPQHF.

The chain recombines TRBV7-2 with TRBJ2-1; without DNA, the TCRdb call of TRBD1 cannot be checked. The CDR3 spans 15 residues. The germline CDR1 and CDR2 sequences are SGHTA and FQGNSA. The CDR3 loop reads CASSLDRGTYNEQFF.

This chain joins TRBV19 and TRBJ2-1. The CDR3 is made up of 13 amino acids. The germline V gene has CDR1 LNHDA and CDR2 SQIVND (reference sequence). The CDR3 sequence: CASSIVASNEQFF. The entire variable domain, with the rest obtained from reference TRBV19 and TRBJ2-1, is as follows: DGGITQSPKYLFRKEGQNVTLSCEQNLNHDAMYWYRQDPGQGLRLIYYSQIVNDFQKGDIAEGYSVSREKKESFPLTVTSAQKNPTAFYLCASSIVASNEQFFGPGTRLTVL.

The chain has TRBV7-9 and TRBJ2-1; TCRdb indicates TRBD1, and absent DNA this call remains unverified. CDR3 length equals 14 residues. From germline, CDR1 is SEHNR and CDR2 FQNEAQ (reference sequence). This CDR3 is CASGGPNTYNEQFF. Combining the CDR3 with reference TRBV7-9 and TRBJ2-1 gives the whole variable domain DTGVSQNPRHKITKRGQNVTFRCDPISEHNRLYWYRQTLGQGPEFLTYFQNEAQLEKSRLLSDRFSAERPKGSFSTLEIQRTEQGDSAMYLCASGGPNTYNEQFFGPGTRLTVL.

The chain carries TRBV5-5 and TRBJ2-1; TCRdb lists TRBD2, though no DNA is available to test this call. The CDR3 loop spans 16 amino acids. Germline CDR1 SGHKS, CDR2 YYEKEE (reference sequence). CDR3 sequence reads: CASSLWTSGRRNEQFF. Variable domain in full (rest from reference TRBV5-5 and TRBJ2-1): DAGVTQSPTHLIKTRGQQVTLRCSPISGHKSVSWYQQVLGQGPQFIFQYYEKEERGRGNFPDRFSARQFPNYSSELNVNALLLGDSALYLCASSLWTSGRRNEQFFGPGTRLTVL.

This chain links TRBV25-1 with TRBJ2-1; TCRdb picks TRBD1, but there is no DNA to check that call. The CDR3 runs to 14 residues. The germline V gene has CDR1 MGHDK and CDR2 SYGVNS. The CDR3: CASSWSRGYNEQLF.

The chain combines TRBV29-1 with TRBJ1-2. The CDR3 extends over 14 amino acids. Germline CDR1 SQVTM, CDR2 ANQGSEA. Here the CDR3 reads CSVEYGQPNYGYTF.